The next 28 T cell receptor beta chains were all read from a single sample in a study of blood T cell repertoires in COVID-19. Clones were read by immunoSEQ multiplex PCR, and TCRdb kept only the in-frame ones, dropping some. This sample has roughly 360,000 clones, with around nine tenths found just once. The specimen was PBMCs or T cells enriched from blood (not recorded which). The receptors originated from a woman aged 30 to 39 with acute COVID-19.

The chain uses TRBV6-5 and TRBJ2-7, with D possibly matching TRBD2 (6 bases). V lost 3 bases to trimming and J lost 3 bases, with 15 bases between them. Germline loops: CDR1 MNHEY, CDR2 SVGAGI. CDR3 length: 15 residues. CDR3 in amino acids: CASSYGGTGDYEQYF. The CDR3 nucleotides read TGTGCCAGCAGTTATGGAGGGACGGGAGACTACGAGCAGTACTTC.

This chain's CDR3 is CASSYSGGSNQPQHF. DNA for the CDR3: TGTGCCAGCAGTTACTCCGGAGGGTCCAATCAGCCCCAGCATTTT. This chain uses TRBV6-5 with TRBJ1-5; D unclear. The CDR3 spans 15 residues. Trimming pared 0 bases from V and 3 bases from J, leaving 9 bases between. CDR1 and CDR2 (germline): MNHEY, SVGAGI.

V usage is TRBV30 and J usage is TRBJ2-2; D ambiguous. The germline V and J ends were trimmed by 3 bases and 3 bases, with 5 bases remaining between them. Germline values: CDR1 GTSNPN, CDR2 SVGIG (reference sequence). The CDR3 extends over 12 amino acids. CDR3: CAWSQDTGELFF. CDR3 nucleotide sequence: TGTGCCTGGAGCCAGGACACCGGGGAGCTGTTTTTT.

The chain uses TRBV5-1 and TRBJ2-3; 11 bases align to TRBD1. Germline V gives CDR1 SGHRS, CDR2 YFSETQ. There are 16 residues in the CDR3. The trim removed 4 bases at V and 4 bases at J, leaving 8 bases unmatched. CDR3 in DNA: TGCGCCAGCAGCCTCTCCCGGACAGGGGGCTCAGATACGCAGTATTTT. Encoded protein: CASSLSRTGGSDTQYF.

The chain has TRBV28 and TRBJ2-7; D possibly corresponds to TRBD1 (6 bases). Germline CDR1 reads MDHEN; CDR2 reads SYDVKM. CDR3 length: 15 residues. Trimming took off 5 bases at V and 0 bases at J, with 14 bases between the two ends. CDR3 sequence (DNA): TGTGCCAGCAGTCCCGGGACACTTGTCTCCTACGAGCAGTACTTC. Encoded protein: CASSPGTLVSYEQYF.

J is TRBJ1-3 and V is TRBV24-1; 9 bases line up with TRBD1. In germline, CDR1 is KGHDR, CDR2 SFDVKD. V lost 11 bases, J lost 2 bases, and 12 bases stayed unmatched. The CDR3 length is 16 residues. The CDR3 region has the DNA TGTGCCAACAGGGGGCAGGGACAGCTACCTGGAAACACCATATATTTT. It encodes CANRGQGQLPGNTIYF.

The rearrangement joins TRBV24-1 to TRBJ1-2; 9 positions match TRBD1. The germline gives CDR1 KGHDR, CDR2 SFDVKD. The CDR3 has 16 amino acids. J lost 1 base, V lost 5 bases, and 7 bases had no gene match. The chain's CDR3 is CATSGSTGGRNYGYTF. The CDR3 DNA reads TGTGCCACCAGTGGATCAACAGGGGGCCGTAACTATGGCTACACCTTC.

This clone was counted only a few times. This chain links TRBV10-3 with TRBJ1-5, with a tentative D call TRBD1 (5 bases). CDR1 is ENHRY and CDR2 is SYGVKD in the germline V gene. Trimming removed 0 bases at V and 5 bases at J, with 11 bases between. The CDR3 has 15 residues. DNA of the CDR3: TGTGCCATCAGTGAGTCCGGCAGGGAATATCAGCCCCAGCATTTT. This codes for CAISESGREYQPQHF.

The J gene is TRBJ2-3, the V gene TRBV6-1, with unresolved D. The CDR3 covers 14 residues. The V gene lost 2 bases and the J gene lost 0 bases, with 6 bases spanning the gap. In germline, CDR1 is MNHNS, CDR2 SASEGT. The CDR3 coding sequence is TGTGCCAGCAGTGAAATGACTAGCACAGATACGCAGTATTTT. It is translated as CASSEMTSTDTQYF.

This chain links TRBV10-2 with TRBJ2-5; D perhaps matches TRBD2 (6 bases). The germline gives CDR1 WSHSY, CDR2 SAAADI. The CDR3 is 16 amino acids. Trimming pared 0 bases from V and 1 base from J, leaving 12 bases between. The CDR3 region has the DNA TGCGCCAGCAGTGAGTCGTGGGGGGAGGCCCAAGAGACCCAGTACTTC. Its translation is CASSESWGEAQETQYF.

The V gene is TRBV28, the J gene TRBJ1-3, with 7 positions matching TRBD1. Germline CDR1 and CDR2: MDHEN and SYDVKM. This CDR3 spans 13 amino acids. With 8 bases clipped from V and 0 bases from J, the junction kept 1 base outside the gene matches. CDR3 in DNA: TGTGCCAGCTGGGACAGCTCTGGAAACACCATATATTTT. It specifies CASWDSSGNTIYF.

V gene TRBV28 combines with J gene TRBJ2-7, with TRBD1 matching over 8 bases. This CDR3 spans 14 amino acids. After removal of 4 bases from V and 1 base from J, the junction contained 3 bases not matched to a gene. CDR1 is MDHEN and CDR2 is SYDVKM in the germline V gene. CDR3 protein: CASSYRDRSYEQYF. The CDR3 DNA follows: TGTGCCAGCAGTTACAGGGACAGGTCCTACGAGCAGTACTTC.

V is TRBV4-1 and J is TRBJ1-4; no definite D call. The length of the CDR3 is 16 residues. The ends were cut back, 1 base at V and 3 bases at J, with 12 bases in the middle. Per germline, CDR1 MGHRA and CDR2 YSYEKL. The CDR3 nucleotides are TGCGCCAGCAGCCAAGCCGTTGGGCGGGCTAATGAAAAACTGTTTTTT. It yields the protein CASSQAVGRANEKLFF.

V gene TRBV5-1 combines with J gene TRBJ2-2; 8 bases fit TRBD1. This CDR3 contains 18 residues. J was trimmed by 0 bases and V by 0 bases; bases with no gene match: 7. Germline lookup yields CDR1 SGHRS and CDR2 YFSETQ. The CDR3 spells CASSLGVRQGSNTGELFF. Written as DNA, the CDR3 is TGCGCCAGCAGCTTGGGGGTCCGACAGGGGTCGAACACCGGGGAGCTGTTTTTT.

The chain recombines TRBV7-2 with TRBJ1-5, with 11 positions matching TRBD1. V lost 1 base, J lost 7 bases, and 3 bases stayed unmatched. Germline lookup yields CDR1 SGHTA and CDR2 FQGNSA. CDR3 length equals 15 residues. Here the CDR3 reads CASSLGTGGGQPQHF. For the CDR3, the DNA is TGTGCCAGCAGCTTAGGGACAGGGGGCGGCCAGCCCCAGCATTTT. Filled out from reference TRBV7-2 and TRBJ1-5, the complete variable domain reads GAGVSQSPSNKVTEKGKDVELRCDPISGHTALYWYRQSLGQGLEFLIYFQGNSAPDKSGLPSDRFSAERTGGSVSTLTIQRTQQEDSAVYLCASSLGTGGGQPQHFGDGTRLSIL.

The chain carries TRBV29-1 and TRBJ1-1, with 7 positions matching TRBD1. This CDR3 has 12 residues. In germline, CDR1 is SQVTM, CDR2 ANQGSEA. After removal of 7 bases from V and 7 bases from J, the junction contained 9 bases not matched to a gene. The CDR3 sequence: CSGAGGTNEAFF. DNA of the CDR3: TGCAGCGGGGCAGGGGGTACGAATGAAGCTTTCTTT.

This clone showed up just a few times. This chain connects TRBV27 to TRBJ1-2, with D possibly being TRBD1 (6 bases). The CDR3 sequence is 13 residues long. V was shortened by 5 bases and J by 8 bases, with 15 bases between the two germline ends. The germline CDR1 and CDR2 sequences are MNHEY and SMNVEV (reference sequence). The CDR3 DNA sequence: TGTGCCAGCAGTCCCCGAAGGGGGGGAGGCTACACCTTC. It translates to CASSPRRGGGYTF.

The chain combines TRBV5-1 with TRBJ2-5; 7 bases are a match to TRBD2. CDR1 SGHRS and CDR2 YFSETQ come from the germline V gene. The CDR3 spans 15 residues. V gave up 4 bases and J gave up 5 bases; unmatched junction bases: 11. The CDR3 region is CASSRDWTSGETQYF. In DNA, the CDR3 is TGCGCCAGCAGCCGGGATTGGACTAGTGGCGAGACCCAGTACTTC.

This clone has a single count. The chain combines TRBV5-1 with TRBJ2-7, with TRBD1 matching over 9 bases. Trimming at V came to 3 bases and at J to 3 bases, leaving 13 bases not matched to a gene. The CDR3 is 17 amino acids. The V gene's germline CDR1 is SGHRS and CDR2 YFSETQ. CDR3 in amino acids: CASSWDRAKGLGYEQYF. DNA of the CDR3: TGCGCCAGCAGCTGGGACAGGGCTAAGGGCCTAGGCTACGAGCAGTACTTC. Complete variable domain (other parts from reference TRBV5-1 and TRBJ2-7): KAGVTQTPRYLIKTRGQQVTLSCSPISGHRSVSWYQQTPGQGLQFLFEYFSETQRNKGNFPGRFSGRQFSNSRSEMNVSTLELGDSALYLCASSWDRAKGLGYEQYFGPGTRLTVT.

This chain uses TRBV5-1 with TRBJ2-3; 14 nucleotides align to TRBD2. After removal of 7 bases from V and 5 bases from J, the junction contained 9 bases not matched to a gene. The CDR3 has 16 amino acids. Germline CDR1 SGHRS, CDR2 YFSETQ. The chain's CDR3 is CASRRLAGGPQDTQYF. The CDR3 coding sequence is TGCGCCAGCCGAAGACTAGCGGGGGGGCCCCAAGATACGCAGTATTTT. Complete variable domain (other parts from reference TRBV5-1 and TRBJ2-3): KAGVTQTPRYLIKTRGQQVTLSCSPISGHRSVSWYQQTPGQGLQFLFEYFSETQRNKGNFPGRFSGRQFSNSRSEMNVSTLELGDSALYLCASRRLAGGPQDTQYFGPGTRLTVL.

The chain joins TRBV6-5 to TRBJ2-2; TRBD1 is a possible D gene (5 bases). V was cut by 8 bases and J by 0 bases, with 10 bases left in between. CDR3 size: 14 residues. Germline CDR1 reads MNHEY; CDR2 reads SVGAGI. In DNA, the CDR3 is TGTGCCAGCGGGGCGGCCGCGAACACCGGGGAGCTGTTTTTT. Translated, it gives CASGAAANTGELFF.

The genes are TRBV7-3 and TRBJ2-1; 10 bases map to TRBD1. V shed 8 bases, J shed 5 bases, and the junction held 6 bases outside the gene matches. The CDR3 spans 14 residues. CDR1 SGHTA and CDR2 FQGTGA come from the germline V gene. The CDR3 reads CASSRDRGHNEQFF. In DNA form, the CDR3 reads TGTGCCAGCTCCCGAGACAGGGGGCACAATGAGCAGTTCTTC.

The chain combines TRBV2 with TRBJ2-7; 9 nucleotides line up with TRBD1. With 5 bases clipped from V and 5 bases from J, the junction kept 4 bases outside the gene matches. Germline V gene data show CDR1 as SNHLY and CDR2 as FYNNEI. This CDR3 spans 13 amino acids. The CDR3 spells CASSRDRVHEQYF. In nucleotides, the CDR3 is TGTGCCAGCAGTAGGGACAGGGTCCACGAGCAGTACTTC.

This sequence joins TRBV6-5 and TRBJ2-7; D might be TRBD2 (5 bases). The CDR3 totals 15 residues. CDR1 is MNHEY and CDR2 is SVGAGI in the germline V gene. V was pared by 2 bases and J by 0 bases, with 11 bases between. CDR3 residues: CASSYHIAGSYEQYF. The CDR3 nucleotides are TGTGCCAGCAGTTACCATATCGCGGGCTCCTACGAGCAGTACTTC.

V and J are TRBV6-6 and TRBJ1-6; D is ambiguous. Germline V lookup: CDR1 MNHNY, CDR2 SVGAGI (reference sequence). This CDR3 comprises 12 residues. V dropped 5 bases and J dropped 7 bases, with 6 bases sitting between them. The CDR3 bases are TGTGCCAGCAGTACTGAAAATTCACCCCTCCACTTT. It specifies CASSTENSPLHF.

The chain couples TRBV24-1 to TRBJ1-1; unclear D gene. Germline V gives CDR1 KGHDR, CDR2 SFDVKD. The length of the CDR3 is 14 residues. V dropped 4 bases and J dropped 4 bases, with 12 bases sitting between them. DNA for the CDR3: TGTGCCACCAGTGACCCCAGATCGGGCACTGAAGCTTTCTTT. Translation: CATSDPRSGTEAFF.

This clone was seen just once. The genes are TRBV7-8 and TRBJ1-5; D is ambiguous. Germline lookup yields CDR1 SGHVS and CDR2 FQNEAQ. This CDR3 is 13 amino acids long. V shed 5 bases and J shed 5 bases, with 10 bases lying between them. The CDR3: CASSGERDQPQHF. CDR3 sequence (DNA): TGTGCCAGCAGCGGAGAGCGGGATCAGCCCCAGCATTTT. The variable domain in full, completed from reference TRBV7-8 and TRBJ1-5, reads GAGVSQSPRYKVAKRGQDVALRCDPISGHVSLFWYQQALGQGPEFLTYFQNEAQLDKSGLPSDRFFAERPEGSVSTLKIQRTQQEDSAVYLCASSGERDQPQHFGDGTRLSIL.

The chain couples TRBV5-1 to TRBJ2-7; TRBD1 aligns across 10 bases. The germline gives CDR1 SGHRS, CDR2 YFSETQ. This CDR3 comprises 15 residues. J lost 2 bases, V lost 4 bases, and 6 bases had no gene match. CDR3 nucleotides: TGCGCCAGCAGCCCGGGACAGGGGTCCACCTACGAGCAGTACTTC. Amino acids: CASSPGQGSTYEQYF.